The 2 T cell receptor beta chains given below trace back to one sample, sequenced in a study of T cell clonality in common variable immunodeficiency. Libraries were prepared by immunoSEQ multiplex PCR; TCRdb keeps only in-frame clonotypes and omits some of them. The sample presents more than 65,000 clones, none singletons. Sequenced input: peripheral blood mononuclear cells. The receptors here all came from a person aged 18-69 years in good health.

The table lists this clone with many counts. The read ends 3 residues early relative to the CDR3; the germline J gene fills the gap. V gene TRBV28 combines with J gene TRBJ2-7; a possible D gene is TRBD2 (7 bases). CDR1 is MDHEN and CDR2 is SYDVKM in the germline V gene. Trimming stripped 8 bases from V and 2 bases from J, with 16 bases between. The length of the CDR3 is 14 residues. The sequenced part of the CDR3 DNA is TGTGCCAGCCAGTGGGGGGGCAGGACCTACGAG. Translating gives CASQWGGRTYE. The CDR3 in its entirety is CASQWGGRTYEQYF.

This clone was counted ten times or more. The part of the CDR3 DNA that was read is TGCAGCGGGTCCCCCCAGGGGTCCTTCACAGATACG. The encoded protein is CSGSPQGSFTDT. The whole CDR3 is CSGSPQGSFTDTQYF. The chain has TRBV29-1 and TRBJ2-3, with D possibly matching TRBD1 (6 bases). Read data end 3 residues before the CDR3 end; the end is taken from the germline J gene. This CDR3 comprises 15 residues. V was pared by 7 bases and J by 2 bases, with 19 bases between. Germline V gene lookup returns CDR1 SQVTM and CDR2 ANQGSEA.